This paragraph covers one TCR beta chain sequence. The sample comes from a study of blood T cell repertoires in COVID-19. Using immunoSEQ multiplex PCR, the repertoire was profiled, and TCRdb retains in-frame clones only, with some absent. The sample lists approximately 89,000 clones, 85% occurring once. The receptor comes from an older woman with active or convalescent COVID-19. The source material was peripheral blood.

CDR3 protein: CASSITSGGDTQYF. The CDR3 DNA sequence: TGTGCCAGTAGTATCACATCCGGGGGAGATACGCAGTATTTT. The rearrangement joins TRBV19 to TRBJ2-3; tentatively, D is TRBD2 (6 bases). Trimming removed 3 bases at V and 5 bases at J, with 12 bases between. The V gene's germline CDR1 is LNHDA and CDR2 SQIVND (reference sequence). This CDR3 spans 14 amino acids.